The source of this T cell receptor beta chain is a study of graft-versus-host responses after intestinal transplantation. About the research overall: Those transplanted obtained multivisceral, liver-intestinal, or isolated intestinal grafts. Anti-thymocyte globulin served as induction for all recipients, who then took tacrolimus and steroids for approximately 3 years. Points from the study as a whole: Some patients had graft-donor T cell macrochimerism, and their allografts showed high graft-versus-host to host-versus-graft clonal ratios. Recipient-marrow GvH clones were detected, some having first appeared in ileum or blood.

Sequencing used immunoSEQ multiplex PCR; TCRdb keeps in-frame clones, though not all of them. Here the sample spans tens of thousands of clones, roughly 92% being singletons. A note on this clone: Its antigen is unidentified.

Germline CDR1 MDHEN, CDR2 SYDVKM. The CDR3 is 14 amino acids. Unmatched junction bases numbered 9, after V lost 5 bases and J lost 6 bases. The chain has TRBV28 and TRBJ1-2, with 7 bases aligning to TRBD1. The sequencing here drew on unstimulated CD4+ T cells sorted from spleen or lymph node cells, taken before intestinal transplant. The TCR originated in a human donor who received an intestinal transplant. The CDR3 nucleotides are TGTGCCAGCAGTCGACAGGGCTTATTGAATGGCTACACCTTC. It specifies CASSRQGLLNGYTF.